This T cell receptor (beta chain) is drawn from a study of T-cell reconstitution after alpha-beta-depleted transplantation in children. Preparing the TCRbeta library involved the use of unique molecular identifiers. TCRdb reanalysed the PCR reads using MiXCR and keeps one entry per CDR3 protein. Of a few hundred thousand distinct CDR3 sequences listed, around 9.1% are singletons. V lost 0 bases, J lost 7 bases, and 18 bases lay in between. The CDR3 covers 16 residues. In germline, CDR1 is DFQATT, CDR2 SNEGSKA (reference sequence). This clonotype was seen at least ten times. Specimen: PBMCs, collected before TCRalphabeta/CD19-depleted stem cell transplant. The V gene is TRBV20-1, the J gene TRBJ1-4, with D possibly being TRBD1 (6 bases). The TCR was taken from a boy under three years old with acute myeloid leukemia, due to receive a stem cell transplant. The CDR3 loop is CSARDLGQILSEKLFF. The CDR3, as DNA: TGCAGTGCTAGAGATCTAGGACAGATTCTTTCTGAAAAACTGTTTTTT.